This record covers a single T cell receptor (beta chain). Its antigen remains unidentified. Clones were read by immunoSEQ multiplex PCR, and TCRdb kept only the in-frame ones, dropping some. The sample lists roughly 150,000 clones, roughly 92% occurring once. V was shortened by 1 base and J by 6 bases, with 13 bases between the two germline ends. This CDR3 has 16 amino acids. The germline CDR1 and CDR2 sequences are MGHRA and YSYEKL. The data are from a study of T cell responses to AZD1222 COVID-19 vaccine. Study-wide results and limits: There were mostly white British donors and more females than males, and clonal diversity was possibly underestimated. Recipients of two AZD1222 doses showed rising Spike-specific TCR breadth and depth. Among spike-specific TCRs, nearly half reportedly target unmutated variant regions. Spike regions recognized by vaccine-associated CD4 TCRs spanned the protein, led by 160-218 and 743-854.

This sequence was found in an adult who received the AZD1222 COVID-19 vaccine. This chain connects TRBV4-1 to TRBJ1-6, with D possibly matching TRBD1 (5 bases). The material was peripheral blood, obtained 28 days after the second AZD1222 dose. The CDR3 sequence is CASSQVGRASNSPLHF. DNA for the CDR3: TGCGCCAGCAGCCAAGTCGGCAGGGCAAGTAATTCACCCCTCCACTTT.